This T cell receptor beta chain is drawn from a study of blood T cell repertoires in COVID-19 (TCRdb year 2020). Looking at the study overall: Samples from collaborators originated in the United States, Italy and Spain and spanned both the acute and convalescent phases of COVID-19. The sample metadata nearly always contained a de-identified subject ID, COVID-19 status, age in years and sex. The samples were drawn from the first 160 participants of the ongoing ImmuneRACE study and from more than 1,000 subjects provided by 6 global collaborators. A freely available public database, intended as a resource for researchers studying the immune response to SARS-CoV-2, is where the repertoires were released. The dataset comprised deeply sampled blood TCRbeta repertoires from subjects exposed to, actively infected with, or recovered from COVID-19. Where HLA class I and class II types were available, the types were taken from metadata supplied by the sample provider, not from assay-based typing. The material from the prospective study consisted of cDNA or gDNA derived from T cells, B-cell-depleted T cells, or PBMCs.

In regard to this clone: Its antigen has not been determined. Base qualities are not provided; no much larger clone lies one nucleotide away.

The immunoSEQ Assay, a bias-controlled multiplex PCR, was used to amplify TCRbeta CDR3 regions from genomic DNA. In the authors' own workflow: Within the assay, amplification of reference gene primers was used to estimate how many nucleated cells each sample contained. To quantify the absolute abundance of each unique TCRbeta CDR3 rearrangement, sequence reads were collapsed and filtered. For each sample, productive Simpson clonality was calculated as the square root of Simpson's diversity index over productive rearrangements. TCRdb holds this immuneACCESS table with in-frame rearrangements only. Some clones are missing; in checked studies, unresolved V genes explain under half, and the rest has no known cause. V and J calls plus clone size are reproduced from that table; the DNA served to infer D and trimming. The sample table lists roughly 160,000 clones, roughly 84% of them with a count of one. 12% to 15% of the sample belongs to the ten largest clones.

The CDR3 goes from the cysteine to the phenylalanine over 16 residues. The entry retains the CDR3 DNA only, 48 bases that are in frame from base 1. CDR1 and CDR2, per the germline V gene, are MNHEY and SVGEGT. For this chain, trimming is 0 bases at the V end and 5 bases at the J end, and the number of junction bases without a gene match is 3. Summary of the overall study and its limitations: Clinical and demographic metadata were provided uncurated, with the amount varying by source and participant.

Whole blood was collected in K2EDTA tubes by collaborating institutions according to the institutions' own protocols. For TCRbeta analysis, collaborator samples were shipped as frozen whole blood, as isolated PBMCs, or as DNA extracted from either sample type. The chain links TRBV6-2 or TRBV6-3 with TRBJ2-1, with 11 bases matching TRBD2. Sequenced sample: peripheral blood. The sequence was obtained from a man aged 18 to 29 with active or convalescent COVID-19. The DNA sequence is TGTGCCAGCAGTTACTCGGGACTAGCGGCTAACAATGAGCAGTTCTTC. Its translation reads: CASSYSGLAANNEQFF.